The rows below give T cell receptor beta chains drawn from one sample of a study of cytotoxic CD8 clonotypes in ibrutinib-treated CLL. Produced via immunoSEQ multiplex PCR; TCRdb's table is partial and in-frame only. Of around 250,000 clones in the sample, roughly 74% were seen once. The specimen was PBMCs, collected after 24 months of ibrutinib treatment. These receptors all come from a human donor with chronic lymphocytic leukemia. CDR3s include the opening cysteine and the closing phenylalanine or tryptophan. A D gene is named only where the DNA matches it firmly. Clone size is given for some rows only: seen once, a few or many times, or a class if the clone is expanded.

TRBJ1-5 TRBV27 TRBD1 NA CASSLGGRGLQPQHF TGTGCCAGCAGTTTAGGAGGCAGGGGGCTTCAGCCCCAGCATTTT
TRBJ2-1 TRBV18 TRBD2 NA CASSPMITSGMNEQFF TGTGCCAGCTCACCAATGATAACTAGCGGGATGAATGAGCAGTTCTTC
TRBJ1-5 TRBV28 TRBD1 NA CASSYWTGGGNQPQHF TGTGCCAGCAGTTACTGGACAGGGGGGGGCAATCAGCCCCAGCATTTT
TRBJ1-2 TRBV7-2 NA NA CASSLASGGTGYGYTF TGTGCCAGCAGCTTAGCGAGTGGCGGGACTGGCTATGGCTACACCTTC
TRBJ2-2 TRBV6-5 NA NA CASSYVPGGTGELFF TGTGCCAGCAGTTACGTACCCGGAGGCACCGGGGAGCTGTTTTTT
TRBJ1-5 TRBV28 NA NA CASMGGNQPQHF TGTGCCAGCATGGGGGGCAATCAGCCCCAGCATTTT
TRBJ1-4 TRBV6-5 NA NA CASSYSSGEFELFF TGTGCCAGCAGTTACTCGTCAGGGGAGTTTGAACTGTTTTTT
TRBJ2-3 TRBV11-1 NA NA CASSDSGGTDTQYF TGTGCCAGCAGCGATAGCGGTGGCACAGATACGCAGTATTTT
TRBJ1-1 TRBV19 NA few CASSIGAVTEAFF TGTGCCAGTAGTATAGGGGCAGTCACTGAAGCTTTCTTT
TRBJ1-2 TRBV28 NA NA CASSGSGAGFGYTF TGTGCCAGCAGTGGTTCAGGGGCAGGGTTTGGCTACACCTTC
TRBJ2-7 TRBV15 NA once CATSGREGSDSPIEQYF TGTGCCACCAGCGGTAGGGAAGGGTCCGACTCCCCGATTGAGCAGTACTTC
TRBJ1-5 TRBV19 NA once CARTEGSQQPQHF TGTGCCAGAACTGAGGGGTCGCAACAGCCCCAGCATTTT
TRBJ2-5 TRBV5-6 TRBD1 NA CASSNQGTGGETQYF TGTGCCAGCAGCAACCAAGGGACAGGAGGAGAGACCCAGTACTTC
TRBJ2-1 TRBV18 NA once CASSPPEGRSEQFF TGTGCCAGCTCCCCCCCGGAGGGGAGGAGTGAGCAGTTCTTC
TRBJ1-2 TRBV7-3 NA once CASSSYNIPLNYGYTF TGTGCCAGCAGCTCATACAACATACCCCTAAACTATGGCTACACCTTC
TRBJ2-7 TRBV7-2 NA NA CASSLGAYEQYF TGTGCCAGCAGCTTAGGGGCCTACGAGCAGTACTTC
TRBJ1-1 TRBV7-2 NA NA CASSLKGRWLTEAFF TGTGCCAGCAGCCTCAAGGGTAGGTGGCTCACTGAAGCTTTCTTT
TRBJ2-7 TRBV5-6 TRBD1 few CASSRGQRPYEQYF TGTGCCAGCAGCCGGGGACAGCGACCCTACGAGCAGTACTTC
TRBJ2-5 TRBV6-6 TRBD1 few CASSSRTGGSETQYF TGTGCCAGCAGCTCAAGGACAGGTGGATCAGAGACCCAGTACTTC
TRBJ2-3 TRBV4-3 NA NA CASSQEAGPTDTQYF TGCGCCAGCAGCCAAGAGGCAGGGCCCACAGATACGCAGTATTTT
TRBJ2-1 TRBV28 TRBD2 NA CASIGGRGYNEQFF TGTGCCAGCATTGGCGGGAGAGGCTACAATGAGCAGTTCTTC
TRBJ2-6 TRBV9 NA NA CASSVAIVWAGANVLTF TGTGCCAGCAGCGTAGCTATTGTCTGGGCCGGGGCCAACGTCCTGACTTTC